This entry features one TCR beta chain sequence. The antigen is not known. TCRs were sequenced from a few patients responding to pembrolizumab. The sample comes from a study of PD-1 blockade in mismatch repair-deficient tumors. Study at large: Patients had about 13 mismatch repair-deficient cancer types and were previously treated and progressing. Whole-study findings and limits: Tumor-resident clones, often undetectable pretreatment in blood, expanded then contracted after pembrolizumab.

Profiled with immunoSEQ multiplex PCR; TCRdb holds only in-frame clones, not every one. The data hold tens of thousands of clones, with 81% observed a single time. This CDR3 region has 16 residues. Germline CDR1 and CDR2: SGHAT and FQNNGV. V dropped 3 bases and J dropped 10 bases, with 25 bases sitting between them. The sequencing used peripheral blood, collected 12 weeks after starting pembrolizumab. The chain combines TRBV11-2 with TRBJ2-7; TRBD2 might be the D (7 bases). The TCR comes from an adult with mismatch repair-deficient cancer. Here the CDR3 reads CASSFNPSGGVAFQYF. The CDR3 DNA is TGTGCCAGCAGCTTTAACCCCTCGGGGGGCGTCGCGTTTCAGTACTTC.